Included here is one TCR beta chain sequence, with context. Libraries were prepared by immunoSEQ multiplex PCR; TCRdb keeps only in-frame clonotypes and omits some of them. The sample lists some 160,000 clones; around nine tenths were seen once. The data were obtained in a study of control samples from healthy donors and cancer patients. The V gene's germline CDR1 is MNHEY and CDR2 SVGAGI. Trimming stripped 0 bases from V and 6 bases from J, with 14 bases between. This CDR3 has 15 residues. The chain combines TRBV6-5 with TRBJ1-1, with a possible D match to TRBD1 (5 bases). The sequencing sample was made of blood. The receptor was derived from a man aged 30-40 years in good health. The CDR3 DNA sequence: TGTGCCAGCAGTTACTCGTATTCAGGGCGTTCTGAAGCTTTCTTT. Translated, it gives CASSYSYSGRSEAFF.